This T cell receptor beta chain was profiled in a study of CD8+ T cells in alopecia areata. Study as a whole: Treatment of the treated patients consisted of oral tofacitinib, 5 to 10 mg twice daily.

With 5 bases clipped from V and 3 bases from J, the junction kept 16 bases outside the gene matches. Germline V gene lookup returns CDR1 SEHNR and CDR2 FQNEAQ (reference sequence). CDR3 size: 18 residues. Obtained from alopecia areata patients were lesional scalp punch biopsies along with peripheral blood. Sequencing used cDNA as its template, made by extracting RNA and reverse transcribing it. Generated by immunoSEQ multiplex PCR, the TCRdb table keeps only in-frame clones and is missing some. This sample carries about 150,000 clones, over 70% of them seen once, and the ten largest clones take about 15%.

The chain couples TRBV7-9 to TRBJ1-1, with 9 bases matching TRBD1. The clonotype comes from a human donor with alopecia areata. The source was CD8+ T cells sorted from blood, collected at week 0. The CDR3 sequence: CASSHSPDRGVGDTEAFF. In nucleotides, the CDR3 is TGTGCCAGCAGCCATAGCCCGGACAGGGGCGTAGGGGACACTGAAGCTTTCTTT.